This T cell receptor (beta chain) stems from a study of cytomegalovirus exposure and HLA in healthy donors. Study-level points and caveats: An analysis that was carried out later associated approximately 17,000 TCR beta sequences with HLA alleles at 0.05 false discovery rate. CMV antigen specificity of three CMV-associated chains was confirmed in vitro. Several top significant clusters appeared, in a later analysis, to be linked to common viral pathogens. Near-uniform donor sequencing depth was presumed by presence/absence analyses.

The CDR3 totals 16 residues. J was trimmed by 3 bases and V by 3 bases; bases with no gene match: 8. Per germline, CDR1 MGHRA and CDR2 YSYEKL. 13 Jbeta primers and 60 Vbeta primers were used for the PCR. The assay was immunoSEQ multiplex PCR, and TCRdb's table has in-frame clones only and misses some. The table includes tens of thousands of clones, 10% detected once. A word on this clone: Its antigen is undetermined.

The V gene is TRBV4-1, the J gene TRBJ2-7; 10 bases match TRBD2. This TCR was sampled from a man aged 60 to 69 in good health and CMV-seropositive. The sequencing sample was made of PBMCs. CDR3 protein: CASSHVASGSGYEQYF. CDR3 DNA sequence: TGCGCCAGCAGCCACGTAGCTAGCGGGAGTGGCTACGAGCAGTACTTC.